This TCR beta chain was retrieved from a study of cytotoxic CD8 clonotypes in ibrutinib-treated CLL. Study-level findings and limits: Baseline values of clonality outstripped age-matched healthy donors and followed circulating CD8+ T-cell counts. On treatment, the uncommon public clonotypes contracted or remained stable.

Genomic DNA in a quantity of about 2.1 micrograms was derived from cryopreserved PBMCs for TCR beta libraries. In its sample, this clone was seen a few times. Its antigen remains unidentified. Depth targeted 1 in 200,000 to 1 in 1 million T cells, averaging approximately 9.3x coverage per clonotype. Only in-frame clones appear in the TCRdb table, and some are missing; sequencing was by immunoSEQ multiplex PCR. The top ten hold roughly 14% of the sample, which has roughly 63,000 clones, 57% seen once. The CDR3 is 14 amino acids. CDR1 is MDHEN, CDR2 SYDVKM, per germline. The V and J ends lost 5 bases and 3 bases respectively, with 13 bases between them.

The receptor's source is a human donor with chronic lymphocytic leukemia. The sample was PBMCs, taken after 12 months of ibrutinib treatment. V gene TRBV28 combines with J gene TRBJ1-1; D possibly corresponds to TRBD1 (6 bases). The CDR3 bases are TGTGCCAGCAGTCGACCCCAGGGGCACACTGAAGCTTTCTTT. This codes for CASSRPQGHTEAFF.